This TCR beta chain was sequenced during a study of patients and donors after allogeneic stem cell transplantation. This clonotype was counted only a few times. MiXCR, run by TCRdb on the RT-PCR reads, gives a single entry per CDR3 protein. The data contain 24,000 or so distinct CDR3 sequences, around 31% of them singletons. V lost 5 bases and J lost 5, with 9 bases in between. CDR1 and CDR2 (germline): SEHNR, FQNEAQ (reference sequence). The CDR3 has 13 amino acids. The rearrangement joins TRBV7-9 to TRBJ2-2; D is possibly TRBD2 (5 bases). Source material: blood, either unsorted or a sorted T cell fraction (not recorded which). This clonotype was obtained from a human donor who was either an allogeneic HSCT recipient or a stem cell or donor lymphocyte infusion donor (not recorded which). It is not recorded whose cells these are; they may come from a transplant donor. DNA for the CDR3: TGTGCCAGCAGCGTTAGAGGGACCGGGGAGCTGTTTTTT. It yields the protein CASSVRGTGELFF. The variable domain in full, completed from reference TRBV7-9 and TRBJ2-2, reads DTGVSQNPRHKITKRGQNVTFRCDPISEHNRLYWYRQTLGQGPEFLTYFQNEAQLEKSRLLSDRFSAERPKGSFSTLEIQRTEQGDSAMYLCASSVRGTGELFFGEGSRLTVL.